One sample yielded the 5 T cell receptor beta chains listed below, sequenced in a study of molecular identifiers for immune sequencing clone quantification. From the PCR reads, TCRdb called clonotypes with MiXCR, one entry per CDR3 protein. The profile shows just under 650,000 distinct CDR3 sequences, about 20% of them singletons. The sequenced material came from naive CD8+ T cells from blood, with Jurkat cell RNA spiked in. The subset here: FACS-sorted CD8+CD4-CCR7+CD45RA+ naive T cells. The receptors originated from a human donor in good health. Some libraries in this study had Jurkat cell RNA spiked in.

The gene calls are TRBV7-8 and TRBJ1-1; D is ambiguous. The CDR3 sequence is 14 residues long. The V and J ends lost 2 bases and 5 bases respectively, with 12 bases between them. In germline, CDR1 is SGHVS, CDR2 FQNEAQ. The CDR3 DNA reads as TGTGCCAGCAGCTTATGGGGTTTGGTAACTGAAGCTTTCTTT. Translation gives CASSLWGLVTEAFF.

With respect to this clonotype: An end of the junction does not agree with germline; a read error may underlie this. V usage is TRBV5-1 and J usage is TRBJ2-7; TRBD2 matches 9 bases. Per the germline V gene, CDR1 is SGHRS and CDR2 is YFSETQ. The CDR3 is 15 residues long. The CDR3: CVSSLAREGSYEQYF. CDR3 nucleotides: TGCGTCAGCAGCTTGGCGCGGGAGGGCTCCTACGAGCAGTACTTC.

Ten or more counts support this clonotype. The chain combines TRBV29-1 with TRBJ2-7; 10 bases line up with TRBD1. The CDR3 contains 13 residues. Unmatched junction bases numbered 7, after V lost 6 bases and J lost 5 bases. Germline assignment: CDR1 SQVTM and CDR2 ANQGSEA. As DNA, the CDR3 is TGCAGCGTCGTCGGGGACAGGGGTAACGAGCAGTACTTC. This codes for CSVVGDRGNEQYF.

In this sample, this clonotype turned up many times. The chain employs TRBV29-1 and TRBJ2-3; D is tentatively TRBD1 or TRBD2 (5 bases each). Trimming took 0 bases from V and 0 from J, leaving 10 bases between them. In germline, CDR1 is SQVTM, CDR2 ANQGSEA. The CDR3 spans 15 residues. CDR3 in amino acids: CSVEERGASTDTQYF. The CDR3, as DNA: TGCAGCGTTGAAGAAAGAGGGGCTAGCACAGATACGCAGTATTTT.

Ten or more counts support this clonotype. V gene TRBV6-2 or TRBV6-3 combines with J gene TRBJ2-7, with a possible D match to TRBD1 (6 bases). Per the germline V gene, CDR1 is MNHEY and CDR2 is SVGEGT. The V end was cut by 5 bases, the J end by 3 bases, with 11 bases between. The CDR3 is 13 residues long. In DNA form, the CDR3 reads TGTGCCAGCAGTACCAGGGGCAGCTACGAGCAGTACTTC. Protein product: CASSTRGSYEQYF.